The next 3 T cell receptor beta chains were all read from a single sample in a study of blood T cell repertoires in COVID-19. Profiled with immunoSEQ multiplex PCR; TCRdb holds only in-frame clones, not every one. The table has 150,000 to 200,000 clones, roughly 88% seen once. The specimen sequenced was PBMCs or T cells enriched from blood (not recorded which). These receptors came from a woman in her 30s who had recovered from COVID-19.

The CDR3 region is CASSPGQGLFSSPLHF. The CDR3 region has the DNA TGTGCCAGCTCACCGGGACAGGGGCTGTTCTCTTCACCCCTCCACTTT. This chain joins TRBV18 and TRBJ1-6; 10 nucleotides agree with TRBD1. Germline V gives CDR1 KGHSH, CDR2 LQKENI. The CDR3 sequence is 16 residues long. V lost 3 bases and J lost 9; bases outside the gene matches: 8.

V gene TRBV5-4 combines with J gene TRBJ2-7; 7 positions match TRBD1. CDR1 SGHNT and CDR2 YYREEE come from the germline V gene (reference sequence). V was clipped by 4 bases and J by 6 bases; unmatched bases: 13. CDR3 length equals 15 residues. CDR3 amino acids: CASSQARGRVVEQYF. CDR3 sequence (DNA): TGTGCCAGCAGCCAGGCTAGGGGGCGGGTAGTCGAGCAGTACTTC. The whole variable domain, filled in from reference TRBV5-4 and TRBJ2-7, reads ETGVTQSPTHLIKTRGQQVTLRCSSQSGHNTVSWYQQALGQGPQFIFQYYREEENGRGNFPPRFSGLQFPNYSSELNVNALELDDSALYLCASSQARGRVVEQYFGPGTRLTVT.

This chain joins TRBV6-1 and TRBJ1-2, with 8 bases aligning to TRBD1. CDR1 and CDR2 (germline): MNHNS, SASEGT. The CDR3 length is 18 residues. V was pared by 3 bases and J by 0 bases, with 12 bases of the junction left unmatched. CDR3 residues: CASSDLVTGTGANYGYTF. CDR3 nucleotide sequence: TGTGCCAGCAGTGACCTAGTCACCGGGACAGGAGCTAACTATGGCTACACCTTC.